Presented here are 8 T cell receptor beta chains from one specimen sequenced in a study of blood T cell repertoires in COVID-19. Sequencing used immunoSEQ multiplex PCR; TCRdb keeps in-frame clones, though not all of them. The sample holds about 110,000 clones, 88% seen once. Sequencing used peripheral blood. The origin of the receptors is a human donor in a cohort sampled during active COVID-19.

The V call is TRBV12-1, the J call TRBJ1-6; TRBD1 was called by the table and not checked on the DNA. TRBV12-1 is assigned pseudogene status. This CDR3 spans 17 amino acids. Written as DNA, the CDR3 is TGTGCCAGCAGCCATGCGGACAGGGGCTCCTATAATTCACCCCTCCACTTT. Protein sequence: CASSHADRGSYNSPLHF.

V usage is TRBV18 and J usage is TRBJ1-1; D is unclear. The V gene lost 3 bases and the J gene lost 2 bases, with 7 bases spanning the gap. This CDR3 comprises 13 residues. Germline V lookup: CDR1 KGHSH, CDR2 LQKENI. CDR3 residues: CASSPPGNTEAFF. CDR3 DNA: TGTGCCAGCTCACCTCCGGGTAACACTGAAGCTTTCTTT.

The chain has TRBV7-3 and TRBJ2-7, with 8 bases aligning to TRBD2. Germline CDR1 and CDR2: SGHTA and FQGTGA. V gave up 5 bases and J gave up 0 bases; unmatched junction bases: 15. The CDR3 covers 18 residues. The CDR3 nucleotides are TGTGCCAGCAGCCCAAGGGGAGCGGGGGCCTTTAACTCCTACGAGCAGTACTTC. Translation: CASSPRGAGAFNSYEQYF.

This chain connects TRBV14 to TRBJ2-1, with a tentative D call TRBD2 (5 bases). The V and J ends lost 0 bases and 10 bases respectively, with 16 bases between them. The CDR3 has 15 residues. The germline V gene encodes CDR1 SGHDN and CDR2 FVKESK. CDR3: CASSQDKSRAWEQFF. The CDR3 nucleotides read TGTGCCAGCAGCCAAGATAAGTCGAGGGCGTGGGAGCAGTTCTTC.

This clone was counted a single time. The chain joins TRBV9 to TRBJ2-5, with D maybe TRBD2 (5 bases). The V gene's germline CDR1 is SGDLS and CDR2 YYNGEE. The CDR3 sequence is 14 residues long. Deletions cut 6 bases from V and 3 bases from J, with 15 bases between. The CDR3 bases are TGTGCCAGCAAGCGGAACCTAAAAAAAGAGACCCAGTACTTC. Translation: CASKRNLKKETQYF.

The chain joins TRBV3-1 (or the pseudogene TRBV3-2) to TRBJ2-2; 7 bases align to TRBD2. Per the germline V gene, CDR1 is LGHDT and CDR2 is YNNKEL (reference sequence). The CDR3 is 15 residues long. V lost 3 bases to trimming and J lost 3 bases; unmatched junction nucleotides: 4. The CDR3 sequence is CASSQASGYTGELFF. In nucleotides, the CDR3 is TGTGCCAGCAGCCAGGCTAGCGGCTACACCGGGGAGCTGTTTTTT.

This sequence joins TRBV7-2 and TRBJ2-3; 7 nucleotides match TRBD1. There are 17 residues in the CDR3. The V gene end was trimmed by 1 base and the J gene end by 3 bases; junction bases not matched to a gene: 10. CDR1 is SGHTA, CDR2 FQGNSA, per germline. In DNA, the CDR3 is TGTGCCAGCAGCTTAGAGGCAGGGGGATTGGGAACAGATACGCAGTATTTT. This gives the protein CASSLEAGGLGTDTQYF.

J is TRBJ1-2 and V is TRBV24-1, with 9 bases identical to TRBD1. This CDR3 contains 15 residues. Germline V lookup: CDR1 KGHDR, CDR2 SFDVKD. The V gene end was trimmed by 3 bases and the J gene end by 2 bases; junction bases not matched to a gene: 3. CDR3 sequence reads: CATSDTGGANYGYTF. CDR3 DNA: TGTGCCACCAGTGATACAGGGGGCGCAAACTATGGCTACACCTTC.